A selection of T cell receptor beta chains follows, all from one sample in a study of OX40 agonist ivuxolimab in advanced cancers. This table comes from immunoSEQ multiplex PCR, and its TCRdb copy is limited to in-frame clones, with some not included. The table includes 58,000 or so clones, around four fifths detected once. Sequenced here: CD4+ or CD8+ T cells sorted from blood, sampled in a trial of the OX40 agonist ivuxolimab. The receptors stem from an adult with an advanced solid tumor such as melanoma, head and neck, liver or kidney cancer. CDR3s include the opening cysteine and the closing phenylalanine or tryptophan. D genes are given only for firm matches. Clone size is not always given. Where it is, it says once, few, many or a class for expanded clones.

NA | TRBJ1-4 | TRBV9 | few | CASSSQQGPKTNEKLFF | TGTGCCAGCAGCTCCCAACAGGGCCCCAAGACTAATGAAAAACTGTTTTTT
TRBD2 | TRBJ2-7 | TRBV6-6 | once | CASSYQGGRSEQYF | TGTGCCAGCAGCTATCAGGGAGGGCGCAGCGAGCAGTACTTC
NA | TRBJ1-1 | TRBV29-1 | NA | CSVAGIGGSRDTEAFF | TGCAGCGTTGCCGGGATAGGGGGTTCCAGGGACACTGAAGCTTTCTTT
TRBD1 | TRBJ1-3 | TRBV5-1 | few | CASSSQGALSSGNTIYF | TGCGCCAGCAGCTCTCAGGGGGCCCTTAGCTCTGGAAACACCATATATTTT
NA | TRBJ1-6 | TRBV28 | few | CASILSSYNSPLHF | TGTGCCAGCATCCTGAGCTCCTATAATTCACCCCTCCACTTT
NA | TRBJ1-2 | TRBV4-1 | NA | CASSQGRAGYTF | TGCGCCAGCAGCCAAGGGAGGGCAGGCTACACCTTC
NA | TRBJ1-1 | TRBV7-9 | NA | CASSFPQTGTTEAFF | TGTGCCAGCAGCTTCCCCCAAACAGGGACCACTGAAGCTTTCTTT
NA | TRBJ2-5 | TRBV7-2 | NA | CASSFGDRGETQYF | TGTGCCAGCAGCTTCGGAGATCGGGGAGAGACCCAGTACTTC
TRBD1 | TRBJ2-7 | TRBV30 | NA | CAWSMTGGGYEQYF | TGTGCCTGGAGTATGACAGGGGGTGGCTACGAGCAGTACTTC
TRBD2 | TRBJ2-3 | TRBV29-1 | NA | CSVERTSGGASTDTQYF | TGCAGCGTTGAAAGGACTAGCGGGGGGGCCAGCACAGATACGCAGTATTTT
NA | TRBJ2-7 | TRBV4-2 | NA | CASSRVGGDRSDEQYF | TGTGCCAGCAGCCGGGTCGGAGGGGACCGGAGTGACGAGCAGTACTTC
NA | TRBJ1-4 | TRBV5-8 | NA | CASSRLRGAKLFF | TGTGCCAGCAGCAGACTCAGGGGCGCGAAACTGTTTTTT
NA | TRBJ1-1 | TRBV28 | NA | CASRTGWGTQAFF | TGTGCCAGCAGAACAGGGTGGGGGACTCAAGCTTTCTTT
TRBD2 | TRBJ2-3 | TRBV28 | NA | CASSLRAGVPDTQYF | TGTGCCAGCAGTTTGCGAGCGGGGGTTCCAGATACGCAGTATTTT
NA | TRBJ2-7 | TRBV9 | once | CASSVPRDGSYEQYF | TGTGCCAGCAGCGTACCTCGTGACGGGTCCTACGAGCAGTACTTC
NA | TRBJ1-2 | TRBV2 | NA | CASSGDSVDYTF | TGTGCCAGCAGTGGAGACTCCGTCGACTACACCTTC
NA | TRBJ1-3 | TRBV9 | NA | CASSAGPPGGNTIYF | TGTGCCAGCAGCGCGGGCCCCCCGGGAGGAAACACCATATATTTT
TRBD1 | TRBJ1-4 | TRBV18 | few | CASSPGQGRTNEKLFF | TGTGCCAGCTCACCCGGACAGGGAAGAACTAATGAAAAACTGTTTTTT
TRBD1 | TRBJ1-1 | TRBV2 | NA | CASRVDRDRPEAFF | TGTGCCAGCAGGGTCGACAGGGACCGGCCTGAAGCTTTCTTT
TRBD2 | TRBJ2-5 | TRBV5-1 | NA | CASSLEAGGLYQETQYF | TGCGCCAGCAGCTTGGAAGCGGGGGGGCTGTACCAAGAGACCCAGTACTTC
TRBD1 | TRBJ1-2 | TRBV7-9 | NA | CASSASLQGDFYGYTF | TGTGCCAGCAGCGCGTCCCTACAGGGGGATTTCTATGGCTACACCTTC
NA | TRBJ2-3 | TRBV28 | NA | CASLKDLAADTQYF | TGTGCCAGCCTAAAGGACCTGGCGGCAGATACGCAGTATTTT
TRBD1 | TRBJ2-2 | TRBV7-6 | NA | CASSPQGVTGELFF | TGTGCCAGCAGCCCCCAGGGGGTCACCGGGGAGCTGTTTTTT
NA | TRBJ2-5 | TRBV5-1 | NA | CASSLGPRGETQYF | TGCGCCAGCAGCTTGGGCCCAAGAGGAGAGACCCAGTACTTC
NA | TRBJ1-6 | TRBV25-1 | NA | CASSSLGTRNSPLHF | TGTGCCAGCAGTAGCCTGGGGACTCGAAATTCACCCCTCCACTTT
TRBD1 | TRBJ2-5 | TRBV28 | NA | CASTGVGETQYF | TGTGCCAGTACAGGGGTTGGAGAGACCCAGTACTTC
NA | TRBJ2-7 | TRBV5-6 | medium-sized | CASSLSSYEQYF | TGTGCCAGCAGCTTGAGCTCCTACGAGCAGTACTTC
TRBD1 | TRBJ2-6 | TRBV4-2 | NA | CASSQEETGVAGANVLTF | TGTGCCAGCAGCCAAGAGGAAACAGGGGTTGCTGGGGCCAACGTCCTGACTTTC
NA | TRBJ1-2 | TRBV28 | NA | CASGTVRGYTF | TGTGCCAGCGGTACGGTCCGGGGCTACACCTTC
TRBD1 | TRBJ1-3 | TRBV7-6 | NA | CASSAIRDRGNTIYF | TGTGCCAGCAGCGCCATAAGGGACAGGGGAAACACCATATATTTT
NA | TRBJ1-1 | TRBV28 | NA | CASGSMGTEAFF | TGTGCCAGCGGCTCGATGGGTACTGAAGCTTTCTTT
NA | TRBJ1-6 | TRBV5-4 | NA | CASSSVILSPLHF | TGTGCCAGCAGCTCAGTGATTCTTTCACCCCTCCACTTT
TRBD1 | TRBJ1-4 | TRBV28 | NA | CASSFTGDIGATNEKLFF | TGTGCCAGCAGTTTCACAGGGGACATAGGGGCAACTAATGAAAAACTGTTTTTT
NA | TRBJ2-3 | TRBV5-4 | NA | CASSSSNTDTQYF | TGTGCCAGCAGCTCGTCTAACACAGATACGCAGTATTTT
TRBD2 | TRBJ2-1 | TRBV11-3 | NA | CASSLLRLAKGNEQFF | TGTGCCAGCAGCTTACTCCGACTAGCAAAAGGCAATGAGCAGTTCTTC
NA | TRBJ2-7 | TRBV7-6 | NA | CASSLGISYEQYF | TGTGCCAGCAGCTTAGGGATTTCCTACGAGCAGTACTTC
TRBD2 | TRBJ2-3 | TRBV9 | NA | CASSVGGLAGADTQYF | TGTGCCAGCAGCGTAGGTGGACTAGCGGGTGCAGATACGCAGTATTTT
NA | TRBJ1-4 | TRBV6-1 | few | CASSERRTGRVNEKLFF | TGTGCCAGCAGTGAAAGACGAACGGGCAGGGTTAATGAAAAACTGTTTTTT
TRBD2 | TRBJ2-3 | TRBV5-4 | NA | CASSPTSVETDTQYF | TGTGCCAGCAGCCCCACTAGCGTGGAGACAGATACGCAGTATTTT
TRBD1 | TRBJ2-5 | TRBV27 | NA | CASSGQGYGRQETQYF | TGTGCCAGCAGCGGACAGGGGTATGGTCGGCAAGAGACCCAGTACTTC
NA | TRBJ1-2 | TRBV27 | NA | CASSSPSLNYGYTF | TGTGCCAGCAGTTCTCCCAGTCTCAACTATGGCTACACCTTC
TRBD1 | TRBJ1-2 | TRBV28 | NA | CASSLGQGRYGYTF | TGTGCCAGCAGTCTGGGACAGGGCCGTTATGGCTACACCTTC
TRBD2 | TRBJ2-5 | TRBV5-1 | NA | CASSTSGGEETQYF | TGCGCCAGCAGCACTAGCGGGGGGGAAGAGACCCAGTACTTC
NA | TRBJ2-1 | TRBV2 | NA | CASRREIREGEQFF | TGTGCCAGCCGGAGGGAAATCCGCGAGGGTGAGCAGTTCTTC
TRBD1 | TRBJ1-6 | TRBV28 | NA | CASSLSGQGLNSPLHF | TGTGCCAGCAGTTTATCAGGACAGGGTCTTAATTCACCCCTCCACTTT
NA | TRBJ2-3 | TRBV2 | NA | CASTSAVDTQYF | TGTGCCAGCACTTCCGCGGTAGATACGCAGTATTTT
TRBD2 | TRBJ2-3 | TRBV9 | NA | CASSARWRGGGDTQYF | TGTGCCAGCAGCGCCCGGTGGCGCGGGGGAGGAGATACGCAGTATTTT
NA | TRBJ2-1 | TRBV7-2 | NA | CASSSRTGSSYNEQFF | TGTGCCAGCAGCTCCCGGACGGGAAGCTCCTACAATGAGCAGTTCTTC
NA | TRBJ2-7 | TRBV29-1 | NA | CSAYTGNRYEQYF | TGCAGCGCCTATACAGGGAACAGGTACGAGCAGTACTTC
TRBD2 | TRBJ2-1 | TRBV28 | NA | CASGPLAGGPDEQFF | TGTGCCAGCGGTCCGCTAGCGGGGGGGCCGGATGAGCAGTTCTTC
NA | TRBJ2-3 | TRBV5-1 | NA | CASSQDGSTDTQYF | TGCGCCAGCAGCCAGGACGGATCCACAGATACGCAGTATTTT
NA | TRBJ2-7 | TRBV28 | NA | CASGQTAYEQYF | TGTGCCAGCGGGCAGACAGCCTACGAGCAGTACTTC
NA | TRBJ2-7 | TRBV5-1 | NA | CASKGEYEQYF | TGCGCCAGCAAAGGGGAATACGAGCAGTACTTC
TRBD2 | TRBJ2-3 | TRBV5-1 | once | CASRAGGRTDTQYF | TGCGCCAGCAGAGCGGGGGGACGCACAGATACGCAGTATTTT
NA | TRBJ1-4 | TRBV27 | NA | CASSFVNEKLFF | TGTGCCAGCAGTTTCGTCAATGAAAAACTGTTTTTT